Below, one T cell receptor beta chain is given with its context. What it recognizes is unknown. The data are from a study of tumor-infiltrating lymphocytes in primary liver carcinoma. Study-level background: Yields of productive TCRbeta reads ranged from roughly 3.5 to 7.5 million per sample and were similar across tissue types. Study results and caveats: A fraction of only about 7-25% of top clones appeared in all five tumor regions. Tumors had a significantly higher top-250-clone fraction than blood (p = 0.039).

Germline CDR1 reads SGHTA; CDR2 reads FQGTGA. V lost 0 bases to trimming and J lost 5 bases; unmatched junction nucleotides: 14. There are 20 residues in the CDR3. With about 470 ng total RNA as template and a constant-region primer, TCR beta cDNA was made. Three rounds of nested multiplex PCR with slightly modified ARM-PCR produced TCR beta libraries. It was with TRBV1-TRBV30 forward primers and a C-beta reverse primer that the first two PCR rounds were run, at approximately 10 cycles each. TCRdb re-analysed the multiplex PCR reads in MiXCR, keeping a single row per CDR3 protein. The sample lists approximately 110,000 distinct CDR3 sequences; approximately 82% were seen once. From roughly 20-30 mg of unsorted bulk tissue, DNA and RNA were co-extracted together. By surgical resection, the patients were treated for their primary liver carcinoma.

J is TRBJ2-1 and V is TRBV7-3, with 12 nucleotides matching TRBD2. The sequenced sample was liver tumor tissue from sampling region 3. Subset noted: tumor region T3, left-lateral pole. This TCR was recovered from a middle-aged man with primary liver carcinoma and hepatitis B virus infection. The CDR3 region has the DNA TGTGCCAGCAGCTTAACCAGCGGTCTAGCGGGAGGGTCGGGCCACAATGAGCAGTTCTTC. It encodes CASSLTSGLAGGSGHNEQFF.